Described below is a single T cell receptor beta chain sequence and its context. Its antigen specificity is not known. No base quality information exists; no much larger clone differs at one position. From its cysteine to its phenylalanine, the CDR3 spans 13 amino acids. Just CDR3 DNA is preserved here, 39 bases in frame from base 1. V and J are trimmed by 9 bases and 4 bases, and the gene matches miss 7 bases of the junction. The germline V gene supplies CDR1 MRHNA and CDR2 SNTAGT. This entry belongs to a study of shared clonotypes between healthy human individuals (dated by TCRdb to 2020 to 2022). About the investigation overall: The cohort comprised two women and a few men aged 18 to 49 years. For each donor, three plates each were used for CD4 naive and CD4 memory, two plates were used for CD8 naive, and one plate was used for CD8 memory. To estimate repertoire size and how much clonotype sharing occurs between individuals, the study deeply sequenced the blood TCR repertoires of several healthy adults. To increase sequencing depth and limit assay-specific biases, different laboratories used diverse techniques to prepare libraries and sequence TCR repertoires. Leukapheresis yielded between about 0.85 and 10 billion PBMCs per donor. General conclusions and limits of the study: Naive subsets generally had larger estimated clonotype richness than memory subsets. Based on pairwise subsampling, the degree of clonotype sharing among donors was expected to be affected by sequencing depth. Compared with non-shared clonotypes, the clonotypes found in all four sorted-subset donors had higher generation probabilities. The genetic and exposure-history diversity represented was limited by the small number of donors. Rarefaction of sorted-subset datasets indicated incomplete sequencing despite the large sequencing depth. Only blood was sampled, and tissue TCR repertoires likely differ from those in blood. Sharing across four donors was observed for approximately 5% of naive CD4, under 4% of naive CD8, 2.3% of memory CD4, and about 0.4% of memory CD8 clonotypes.

For the CD8 naive samples, CD45RO-negative cells were positively selected for CCR7, yielding a CD45RA+CCR7+ population from which TemRA cells were excluded. The donors were healthy, HIV-negative adults who had no recently reported acute infections or vaccinations. All donors were Caucasian adults living in Nashville, Tennessee, USA. Blood was collected by leukapheresis, and PBMCs were isolated by Ficoll-Histopaque density gradient centrifugation and then cryopreserved in liquid nitrogen vapor phase. Analytical flow cytometry was used to check the purity and quantity of each magnetically sorted T cell population. Genomic DNA was isolated from every sorted fraction and measured by UV absorbance on a Nanodrop 2000c. Using the deep immunoSEQ assay, multiplex PCR amplified TCR CDR3 regions from genomic DNA. Genomic DNA extracted from each cell subset was distributed evenly over all wells of several immunoSEQ 96-well plates, and each plate served as one replicate. For sorted subsets, around 200 ng genomic DNA, equal to tens of thousands of T cell genomes, was loaded into each replicate PCR. Purified libraries were measured with a Qubit 3.0 fluorometer, size-checked on a Bioanalyzer 2100, and measured again with the KAPA Library Quantification kit. Every immunoSEQ 96-well plate was sequenced on a dedicated single-read 150-cycle Illumina NextSeq 550 flow cell. The original methods were these. Because the immunoSEQ output included only junctional sequences and no quality scores, the filtering could not be the same as the filtering used for full-length reads. To assign V/J genes and CDR3, sequences were annotated against IMGT germline references using PyIR, a Python wrapper for IgBLAST v1.9. Any read was removed if the V/J assignment was weak (E-value above 1e-6), the CDR3 was missing, or the read contained stop codons, out-of-frame junctions, or ambiguous translated residues. A V3J clonotype was defined by an identical inferred V gene, J gene, and CDR3 amino acid sequence. Percentage overlap between repertoires was calculated by dividing the number of shared unique clonotypes by the size of the smaller repertoire. Three approaches were used to assess repertoire richness: RTK rarefaction, the Chao1 estimator, and Recon v2.1 estimates of unobserved clonotypes. For all TCRbeta clonotypes obtained by the gDNA method from a handful of donors, generation probabilities were computed with OLGA. TCRdb re-hosts the immuneACCESS table, in-frame sequences only. Its copies lack some clones; in the studies checked, an unresolved V gene accounts for under half of them, and the cause for the rest is not known. That table supplies the V and J calls and clone size; D and trimming were determined from the DNA. For this sample the table gives roughly 600,000 clones, of which roughly 98% were detected only once. 0.25% to 0.35% of the sample is in the top ten clones.

This TCR was recovered from a man younger than 40 in good health. Recombination linked TRBV6-4 to TRBJ1-2, and 8 bases in between align with TRBD1. The specimen was naive CD8+ T cells sorted from blood. The cell subset or site label on this specimen signifies: CD45RA+CCR7+. The CDR3 loop reads CARGSGQGYGYTF. The nucleotides read TGTGCCAGGGGGAGTGGACAGGGCTATGGCTACACCTTC.